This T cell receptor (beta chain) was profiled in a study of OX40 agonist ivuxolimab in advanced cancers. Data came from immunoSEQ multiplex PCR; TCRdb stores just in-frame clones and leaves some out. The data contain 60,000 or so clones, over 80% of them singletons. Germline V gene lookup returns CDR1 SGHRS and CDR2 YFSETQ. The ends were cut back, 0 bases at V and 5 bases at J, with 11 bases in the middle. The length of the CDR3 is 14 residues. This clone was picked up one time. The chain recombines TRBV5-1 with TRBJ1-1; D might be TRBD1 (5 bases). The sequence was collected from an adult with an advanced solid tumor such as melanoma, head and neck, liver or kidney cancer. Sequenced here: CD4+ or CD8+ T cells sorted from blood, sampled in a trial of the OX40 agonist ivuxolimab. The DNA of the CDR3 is TGCGCCAGCAGCTTGGGGGCCGGGGGTACTGAAGCTTTCTTT. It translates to CASSLGAGGTEAFF.